These 23 T cell receptor beta chains came from one sample sequenced in a study of blood T cell repertoires in COVID-19. The repertoire was sequenced with immunoSEQ multiplex PCR; TCRdb's copy has only in-frame clones and lacks some. The sample records under 300,000 clones, about 89% being singletons. Source material: PBMCs or T cells enriched from blood (not recorded which). These receptors all come from a man aged 40-49 years who had recovered from COVID-19.

V usage is TRBV11-2 and J usage is TRBJ2-2, with D perhaps TRBD1 (5 bases). This CDR3 is 18 amino acids long. The germline gives CDR1 SGHAT, CDR2 FQNNGV. V lost 3 bases to trimming and J lost 1 base, with 18 bases between them. The chain's CDR3 is CASSLRRAAGWNTGELFF. The DNA of the CDR3 is TGTGCCAGCAGCTTGCGCAGGGCCGCAGGGTGGAACACCGGGGAGCTGTTTTTT.

The chain is built from TRBV30 and TRBJ1-1, with a tentative D call TRBD1 (6 bases). Looked up from germline, CDR1 is GTSNPN and CDR2 is SVGIG (reference sequence). Trimming removed 4 bases from V and 0 bases from J, with 12 bases in between. This CDR3 comprises 14 residues. CDR3 in DNA: TGTGCCTGGAAGGCAGGGGTTGTGAACACTGAAGCTTTCTTT. Translating gives CAWKAGVVNTEAFF.

V and J are TRBV2 and TRBJ1-2; D possibly corresponds to TRBD1 (6 bases). Germline CDR1 is SNHLY and CDR2 is FYNNEI. This CDR3 has 12 amino acids. V lost 4 bases and J lost 8, with 11 bases in between. CDR3 sequence (DNA): TGTGCCAGCAGTGTTTCAAGGGGGGGCTACACCTTC. Protein product: CASSVSRGGYTF.

This rearrangement joins TRBV12-3 or TRBV12-4 to TRBJ1-1, with a weak D call TRBD1 (6 bases). Trimming cost V 5 bases and J 5 bases, with 12 bases left between them. This CDR3 has 13 residues. CDR3 coding DNA: TGTGCCAGCAGTCAAAACAGGGAAACTGAAGCTTTCTTT. It encodes CASSQNRETEAFF.

The chain links TRBV3-1 (or the pseudogene TRBV3-2) to TRBJ1-5; D might be TRBD1 (6 bases). The germline CDR1 and CDR2 sequences are LGHDT and YNNKEL (reference sequence). The CDR3 has 15 amino acids. V gave up 5 bases and J gave up 2 bases, with 13 bases separating them. In DNA, the CDR3 is TGTGCCAGCAGCGATGGGACACGGGGCAATCAGCCCCAGCATTTT. It encodes CASSDGTRGNQPQHF.

The genes are TRBV7-9 and TRBJ2-5; 12 nucleotides match TRBD1. Germline V gene data show CDR1 as SEHNR and CDR2 as FQNEAQ (reference sequence). V dropped 2 bases and J dropped 5; count of bases not matched to a gene: 6. The CDR3 totals 16 residues. The CDR3 DNA reads as TGTGCCAGCAGCTTAAGCGGGGACAGGGGGCGGGAGACCCAGTACTTC. It codes for CASSLSGDRGRETQYF.

The chain uses TRBV18 and TRBJ1-5; TRBD1 agrees at 9 bases. CDR1 and CDR2 (germline): KGHSH, LQKENI. The V gene end was trimmed by 2 bases and the J gene end by 9 bases; junction bases not matched to a gene: 8. This CDR3 contains 15 residues. The CDR3 spells CASSPGTGGSGPQHF. CDR3 nucleotides: TGTGCCAGCTCACCAGGTACAGGGGGCAGCGGGCCCCAGCATTTT. The full variable domain, in which reference TRBV18 and TRBJ1-5 provide the parts outside the CDR3, is NAGVMQNPRHLVRRRGQEARLRCSPMKGHSHVYWYRQLPEEGLKFMVYLQKENIIDESGMPKERFSAEFPKEGPSILRIQQVVRGDSAAYFCASSPGTGGSGPQHFGDGTRLSIL.

This chain's CDR3 is CASSFFGREKVETQYF. In DNA form, the CDR3 reads TGTGCCAGCAGCTTTTTTGGACGGGAGAAAGTGGAGACCCAGTACTTC. This chain connects TRBV7-6 to TRBJ2-5; possible D gene TRBD2, 6 bases. V lost 3 bases to trimming and J lost 5 bases, with 19 bases between them. The germline V gene encodes CDR1 SGHVS and CDR2 FNYEAQ. The CDR3 is made up of 16 amino acids.

The gene calls are TRBV7-9 and TRBJ2-7; 11 nucleotides agree with TRBD1. The CDR3 covers 14 residues. V shed 4 bases and J 6 bases; nucleotides not matched to a gene: 5. Per germline, CDR1 SEHNR and CDR2 FQNEAQ (reference sequence). The CDR3 bases are TGTGCCAGCAGCTACCGGACAGGGGGCTCCGAGCAGTACTTC. Translation gives CASSYRTGGSEQYF.

The genes are TRBV5-4 and TRBJ2-7; D possibly corresponds to TRBD2 (6 bases). Trimming shortened V by 0 bases and J by 2 bases, and 9 bases separated the two germline ends. In germline, CDR1 is SGHNT, CDR2 YYREEE (reference sequence). CDR3 length equals 14 residues. CDR3 in amino acids: CASSLAGVAYEQYF. CDR3 sequence (DNA): TGTGCCAGCAGCTTGGCGGGAGTCGCCTACGAGCAGTACTTC. Full variable domain (rest looked up from reference TRBV5-4 and TRBJ2-7): ETGVTQSPTHLIKTRGQQVTLRCSSQSGHNTVSWYQQALGQGPQFIFQYYREEENGRGNFPPRFSGLQFPNYSSELNVNALELDDSALYLCASSLAGVAYEQYFGPGTRLTVT.

This clone was seen once. V is TRBV19 and J is TRBJ1-4, with a possible D match to TRBD1 (6 bases). V was cut by 7 bases and J by 5 bases, with 14 bases left in between. This CDR3 contains 14 residues. CDR1 and CDR2 (germline): LNHDA, SQIVND (reference sequence). The CDR3: CASNDRRGNEKLFF. The CDR3, as DNA: TGTGCCAGTAACGACAGGCGGGGGAATGAAAAACTGTTTTTT.

The V gene is TRBV2, the J gene TRBJ2-7; 12 bases align to TRBD1. Unmatched junction bases numbered 3, after V lost 6 bases and J lost 3 bases. This CDR3 region has 14 residues. Germline V gene lookup returns CDR1 SNHLY and CDR2 FYNNEI. As DNA, the CDR3 is TGTGCCAGCAGAGGGACAGGGGGCGTCTACGAGCAGTACTTC. Translation: CASRGTGGVYEQYF.

The chain recombines TRBV3-1 (or the pseudogene TRBV3-2) with TRBJ1-1, with no clear D. V was cut by 4 bases and J by 11 bases, with 23 bases left in between. The CDR3 runs to 15 residues. CDR1 is LGHDT, CDR2 YNNKEL, per germline (reference sequence). The DNA of the CDR3 is TGTGCCAGCAGCCCTAACTCGGGGTCATGGCTAGGGGCTTTCTTT. This encodes CASSPNSGSWLGAFF.

The chain joins TRBV2 to TRBJ1-4; TRBD1 might be the D (6 bases). Trimming took off 6 bases at V and 5 bases at J, with 16 bases between the two ends. CDR1 is SNHLY, CDR2 FYNNEI, per germline. The CDR3 loop spans 15 amino acids. The CDR3 loop is CASRGTGTRNEKLFF. The CDR3 nucleotides read TGTGCCAGCAGAGGGACCGGGACAAGAAATGAAAAACTGTTTTTT. The variable domain in full, completed from reference TRBV2 and TRBJ1-4, reads EPEVTQTPSHQVTQMGQEVILRCVPISNHLYFYWYRQILGQKVEFLVSFYNNEISEKSEIFDDQFSVERPDGSNFTLKIRSTKLEDSAMYFCASRGTGTRNEKLFFGSGTQLSVL.

The chain combines TRBV24-1 with TRBJ2-1; D might be TRBD1 (6 bases). CDR1 is KGHDR and CDR2 is SFDVKD in the germline V gene. Trimming removed 5 bases from V and 8 bases from J, with 21 bases in between. The CDR3 has 16 residues. The DNA of the CDR3 is TGTGCCACCAGTGCCCCCCCCTCTACAGGGTCCGATGAGCAGTTCTTC. Translated, it gives CATSAPPSTGSDEQFF.

This rearrangement joins TRBV4-1 to TRBJ2-1, with 11 bases identical to TRBD2. This CDR3 is built from 17 residues. V trimming: 1 base; J trimming: 7 bases; junction bases outside the gene matches: 9. Germline CDR1 reads MGHRA; CDR2 reads YSYEKL. CDR3 region: CASSQVLLAGGGNEQFF. The CDR3 nucleotides are TGCGCCAGCAGCCAAGTACTCCTAGCGGGGGGCGGTAATGAGCAGTTCTTC.

The chain has TRBV6-5 and TRBJ2-7, with D perhaps TRBD1 (5 bases). The CDR3 loop spans 15 amino acids. Germline values: CDR1 MNHEY, CDR2 SVGAGI. V was cut by 0 bases and J by 3 bases, with 12 bases left in between. DNA of the CDR3: TGTGCCAGCAGTTACTCCCCTGACAGAAACTACGAGCAGTACTTC. It is translated as CASSYSPDRNYEQYF.

The chain links TRBV7-3 to TRBJ1-1, with 7 nucleotides matching TRBD1. The germline CDR1 and CDR2 sequences are SGHTA and FQGTGA. This CDR3 is built from 15 residues. The V and J ends lost 5 bases and 3 bases, in that order; junction bases with no gene match: 9. In nucleotides, the CDR3 is TGTGCCAGCAGCCCCGGGAAGGGGGCATACACTGAAGCTTTCTTT. Translation: CASSPGKGAYTEAFF.

V is TRBV11-2 and J is TRBJ2-1; D ambiguous. Trimming removed 5 bases at V and 7 bases at J, with 6 bases between. Germline lookup yields CDR1 SGHAT and CDR2 FQNNGV. This CDR3 spans 11 amino acids. The CDR3 DNA is TGTGCCAGCAGCGCACATAATGAGCAGTTCTTC. Translated: CASSAHNEQFF.

The sample holds one count of this clone. The genes are TRBV27 and TRBJ2-2; 11 nucleotides agree with TRBD2. The germline V gene has CDR1 MNHEY and CDR2 SMNVEV (reference sequence). Trimming at V came to 4 bases and at J to 5 bases, leaving 3 bases not matched to a gene. CDR3 length: 15 amino acids. This CDR3 reads CASSSSSGRTGELFF. The CDR3 DNA reads as TGTGCCAGCAGTTCTTCTAGCGGGAGGACCGGGGAGCTGTTTTTT.

The chain uses TRBV3-1 (or the pseudogene TRBV3-2) and TRBJ1-2; D gene ambiguous. The V end lost 1 base, the J end lost 6 bases, and 18 bases lay between the germline ends. Germline V gene data show CDR1 as LGHDT and CDR2 as YNNKEL (reference sequence). This CDR3 spans 16 amino acids. Here the CDR3 reads CASSQVGESVYHGYTF. CDR3 in DNA: TGTGCCAGCAGCCAAGTTGGTGAATCGGTGTACCATGGCTACACCTTC.

The J gene is TRBJ2-1, the V gene TRBV6-5, with TRBD1 matching 7 bases. The CDR3 is 15 residues long. J was trimmed by 6 bases and V by 7 bases; bases with no gene match: 12. The germline V gene has CDR1 MNHEY and CDR2 SVGAGI. The CDR3 bases are TGTGCCAGCATTCCGACAGGGTTCGACTTCAATGAGCAGTTCTTC. This translates into CASIPTGFDFNEQFF.

The chain employs TRBV5-1 and TRBJ2-3; TRBD2 agrees at 16 bases. The germline V gene encodes CDR1 SGHRS and CDR2 YFSETQ. V shed 1 base and J 7 bases; nucleotides not matched to a gene: 6. The CDR3 extends over 17 amino acids. The CDR3 DNA sequence: TGCGCCAGCAGCTTGCCGGGACTAGCGGGGGGGCGGTATACGCAGTATTTT. It codes for CASSLPGLAGGRYTQYF.